Presented here are 20 T cell receptor beta chains from one specimen sequenced in a study of cytomegalovirus exposure and HLA in healthy donors. Primers for the PCR totalled 60 Vbeta and 13 Jbeta. The protocol was immunoSEQ multiplex PCR, while the TCRdb copy is restricted to in-frame clones and leaves out a portion. The data hold 58,000 or so clones, with roughly 80% observed a single time. Source material: PBMCs. Every receptor here comes from a woman between 40 and 50 years old in good health and CMV-seropositive.

V and J are TRBV6-5 and TRBJ1-2; D uncertain. The CDR3 is 13 amino acids. CDR1 is MNHEY and CDR2 is SVGAGI in the germline V gene. The V end lost 6 bases, the J end lost 3 bases, and 11 bases lay between the germline ends. CDR3 in DNA: TGTGCCAGCAGCCCCGATTCGGACTATGGCTACACCTTC. Protein: CASSPDSDYGYTF.

The rearrangement links TRBV29-1 to TRBJ1-1; 8 bases are a match to TRBD1. The CDR3 runs to 13 residues. J was trimmed by 6 bases and V by 7 bases; bases with no gene match: 10. Germline values: CDR1 SQVTM, CDR2 ANQGSEA. CDR3 bases: TGCAGCGCCCGAGGGCAGGGGGCGGCTGAAGCTTTCTTT. Its protein product is CSARGQGAAEAFF.

V usage is TRBV6-1 and J usage is TRBJ1-1, with a tentative D call TRBD1 (5 bases). The V gene's germline CDR1 is MNHNS and CDR2 SASEGT. V dropped 4 bases and J dropped 2 bases, with 8 bases sitting between them. This CDR3 contains 13 residues. The CDR3 nucleotides are TGTGCCAGCAGTGCGCAGGGAAACACTGAAGCTTTCTTT. Amino acids: CASSAQGNTEAFF.

The chain recombines TRBV7-9 with TRBJ1-1; 9 positions match TRBD1. Trimming cost V 5 bases and J 0 bases; bases outside gene matches: 4. Germline V gene lookup returns CDR1 SEHNR and CDR2 FQNEAQ (reference sequence). The CDR3 length is 15 residues. The CDR3 loop reads CASSQGTGLNTEAFF. The CDR3 nucleotides are TGTGCCAGCAGCCAAGGGACAGGGTTGAACACTGAAGCTTTCTTT.

The rearrangement links TRBV5-6 to TRBJ1-3; 7 nucleotides match TRBD1. CDR1 is SGHDT and CDR2 is YYEEEE in the germline V gene. This CDR3 contains 15 residues. The junction had 2 bases not matched to a gene; V was cut back by 2 bases and J by 0 bases. The CDR3, as DNA: TGTGCCAGCAGCTTACAGGGGCGCTCTGGAAACACCATATATTTT. As protein: CASSLQGRSGNTIYF.

In the case of this clone: One end of the junction varies from germline; a read error may be responsible. J is TRBJ1-1 and V is TRBV7-9; a possible D gene is TRBD1 (5 bases). CDR3 size: 12 residues. CDR1 and CDR2 (germline): SEHNR, FQNEAQ (reference sequence). In DNA, the CDR3 is TGTTCCAGCAGGGAGGACGAGAGCAAAGCTTTCTTT. Its translation is CSSREDESKAFF.

With regard to this clone: Germline is not matched at one junction end, which may reflect a read error. CDR3 residues: CSSSSPTGGIAYEQYF. CDR3 sequence (DNA): TGTTCCAGCAGCTCCCCCACAGGGGGAATTGCCTACGAGCAGTACTTC. The J gene is TRBJ2-7, the V gene TRBV7-9, with 8 bases lining up with TRBD1. Germline V gene sequence: CDR1 SEHNR, CDR2 FQNEAQ (reference sequence). The length of the CDR3 is 16 residues.

The chain uses TRBV7-7 and TRBJ2-1, with D possibly being TRBD1 (6 bases). The CDR3 is 14 amino acids. CDR1 and CDR2 (germline): SSHAT, FNYEAQ (reference sequence). With 1 base removed from V and 8 bases from J, the gap between germline ends came to 12 bases. The CDR3, as DNA: TGTGCCAGCAGCTTAGGGCAGGGGACGGATGAGCAGTTCTTC. As protein: CASSLGQGTDEQFF. Based on the CDR3 plus reference TRBV7-7 and TRBJ2-1, the full variable domain is GAGVSQSPRYKVTKRGQDVTLRCDPISSHATLYWYQQALGQGPEFLTYFNYEAQPDKSGLPSDRFSAERPEGSISTLTIQRTEQRDSAMYRCASSLGQGTDEQFFGPGTRLTVL.

This chain links TRBV5-1 with TRBJ2-2; 10 nucleotides agree with TRBD1. The CDR3 covers 15 residues. The germline V gene encodes CDR1 SGHRS and CDR2 YFSETQ. Trimming removed 4 bases from V and 5 bases from J; junction bases left unmatched: 5. The CDR3 sequence: CASSPPGQGTGELFF. CDR3 in DNA: TGCGCCAGCAGCCCACCGGGACAGGGGACCGGGGAGCTGTTTTTT. The full variable domain, completed using reference TRBV5-1 and TRBJ2-2, is KAGVTQTPRYLIKTRGQQVTLSCSPISGHRSVSWYQQTPGQGLQFLFEYFSETQRNKGNFPGRFSGRQFSNSRSEMNVSTLELGDSALYLCASSPPGQGTGELFFGEGSRLTVL.

V is TRBV5-1 and J is TRBJ2-6, with D unclear. The CDR3 is 14 amino acids. The ends were cut back, 0 bases at V and 4 bases at J, with 5 bases in the middle. Per the germline V gene, CDR1 is SGHRS and CDR2 is YFSETQ. The CDR3 loop reads CASSLEAGANVLTF. The CDR3 DNA is TGCGCCAGCAGCTTGGAAGCCGGGGCCAACGTCCTGACTTTC. Supplemented by reference TRBV5-1 and TRBJ2-6, the full variable domain reads KAGVTQTPRYLIKTRGQQVTLSCSPISGHRSVSWYQQTPGQGLQFLFEYFSETQRNKGNFPGRFSGRQFSNSRSEMNVSTLELGDSALYLCASSLEAGANVLTFGAGSRLTVL.

This chain links TRBV5-4 with TRBJ2-2; a possible D gene is TRBD1 (6 bases). There are 14 residues in the CDR3. CDR1 is SGHNT, CDR2 YYREEE, per germline (reference sequence). Trimming pared 4 bases from V and 1 base from J, leaving 8 bases between. The CDR3 here is CASSGGQNTGELFF. Here the CDR3 DNA reads TGTGCCAGCAGCGGGGGACAGAACACCGGGGAGCTGTTTTTT. Drawing the rest from reference TRBV5-4 and TRBJ2-2, the complete variable domain is ETGVTQSPTHLIKTRGQQVTLRCSSQSGHNTVSWYQQALGQGPQFIFQYYREEENGRGNFPPRFSGLQFPNYSSELNVNALELDDSALYLCASSGGQNTGELFFGEGSRLTVL.

The rearrangement links TRBV19 to TRBJ1-2; a weak D match, TRBD1 (6 bases). Per the germline V gene, CDR1 is LNHDA and CDR2 is SQIVND (reference sequence). This CDR3 comprises 13 residues. V was trimmed by 3 bases and J by 2 bases, leaving 7 bases between them. As DNA, the CDR3 is TGTGCCAGTAGTATTACAGGGAACTATGGCTACACCTTC. It specifies CASSITGNYGYTF. The whole variable domain, filled in from reference TRBV19 and TRBJ1-2, reads DGGITQSPKYLFRKEGQNVTLSCEQNLNHDAMYWYRQDPGQGLRLIYYSQIVNDFQKGDIAEGYSVSREKKESFPLTVTSAQKNPTAFYLCASSITGNYGYTFGSGTRLTVV.

This chain links TRBV15 with TRBJ1-1; perhaps TRBD1 as D (5 bases). The CDR3 length is 18 residues. Per germline, CDR1 LNHNV and CDR2 YYDKDF (reference sequence). Trimming shortened V by 1 base and J by 0 bases, and 18 bases separated the two germline ends. The CDR3 region is CATSRAQAQRGVNTEAFF. The CDR3, as DNA: TGTGCCACCAGCAGAGCACAGGCCCAAAGGGGTGTGAACACTGAAGCTTTCTTT.

V gene TRBV7-2 combines with J gene TRBJ1-2; D not certain. V was clipped by 2 bases and J by 10 bases, with 14 bases between them. The germline CDR1 and CDR2 sequences are SGHTA and FQGNSA. The CDR3 covers 13 residues. CDR3 sequence reads: CASSLNSGSIYTF. Here the CDR3 DNA reads TGTGCCAGCAGCTTAAATTCGGGTAGCATCTACACCTTC.

This chain joins TRBV6-5 and TRBJ1-1, with 9 positions matching TRBD1. The CDR3 is made up of 14 amino acids. V trimming: 6 bases; J trimming: 5 bases; junction bases outside the gene matches: 7. Germline CDR1 is MNHEY and CDR2 is SVGAGI. The CDR3 here is CASSFGQGITEAFF. CDR3 nucleotide sequence: TGTGCCAGCAGCTTCGGACAGGGGATTACTGAAGCTTTCTTT.

The V gene is TRBV5-1, the J gene TRBJ1-6; D is unresolved. Germline V gene data show CDR1 as SGHRS and CDR2 as YFSETQ. V gave up 0 bases and J gave up 0 bases, with 4 bases separating them. This CDR3 is 15 amino acids long. The CDR3 region is CASSLASSYNSPLHF. CDR3 nucleotide sequence: TGCGCCAGCAGCTTGGCATCCTCCTATAATTCACCCCTCCACTTT.

This clone has more than one count but fewer than ten. CDR3 bases: TGTGCCAGCAGCTTAGGCAGGGAACAAAAACTGTTTTTT. Translation gives CASSLGREQKLFF. The gene calls are TRBV7-8 and TRBJ1-4, with D possibly TRBD1 on 5 matching bases. Trimming removed 1 base at V and 9 bases at J, with 9 bases between. Per the germline V gene, CDR1 is SGHVS and CDR2 is FQNEAQ. CDR3 length: 13 amino acids.

The chain couples TRBV7-2 to TRBJ2-1; TRBD2 matches 11 bases. This CDR3 is 13 amino acids long. Germline CDR1 reads SGHTA; CDR2 reads FQGNSA. V lost 7 bases to trimming and J lost 6 bases; unmatched junction nucleotides: 2. CDR3 nucleotide sequence: TGTGCCAGCAACCTAGCGGGGGGCAATGAGCAGTTCTTC. Its translation: CASNLAGGNEQFF.

The chain joins TRBV7-8 to TRBJ2-1; possible D gene TRBD1, 6 bases. Trimming left V 5 bases short and J 9 bases short, with 17 bases between. The CDR3 extends over 14 amino acids. CDR1 is SGHVS, CDR2 FQNEAQ, per germline. CDR3 DNA sequence: TGTGCCAGCAGCCCCATGACAGGCTCCGGTGAGCAGTTCTTC. Translating it yields CASSPMTGSGEQFF.

The gene calls are TRBV27 and TRBJ2-7; no clear D gene. This CDR3 contains 14 residues. Germline CDR1 reads MNHEY; CDR2 reads SMNVEV (reference sequence). V was cut by 2 bases and J by 0 bases, with 8 bases left in between. The CDR3 loop is CASSLDASSYEQYF. The CDR3 DNA reads TGTGCCAGCAGTTTAGACGCTAGCTCCTACGAGCAGTACTTC.